Following are 15 T cell receptor beta chains from one sample sequenced in a study of shared clonotypes between healthy human individuals. Generated by immunoSEQ multiplex PCR, the TCRdb table keeps only in-frame clones and is missing some. Here the sample spans around 500,000 clones, less than 80% being singletons. The sequencing sample was made of PBMCs. Source of these receptors: a woman in her thirties or forties in good health. Some clones in this sample may be carry-over from other donors' samples.

The chain combines TRBV28 with TRBJ1-3; TRBD1 matches at 8 bases. CDR1 is MDHEN, CDR2 SYDVKM, per germline. The CDR3 length is 13 residues. V lost 11 bases, J lost 4 bases, and 7 bases stayed unmatched. CDR3 loop: CASPDRVGNTIYF. The CDR3 DNA reads TGTGCCTCACCGGACAGGGTCGGAAACACCATATATTTT.

In regard to this clone: Possible read error: a much larger clone is one base away. This sample also contains other DNA sequences that code for the same CDR3. The genes are TRBV29-1 and TRBJ1-1; the D gene is possibly TRBD1 (6 bases). The CDR3 consists of 13 residues. Trimming removed 6 bases at V and 4 bases at J, with 15 bases between. Germline values: CDR1 SQVTM, CDR2 ANQGSEA. This chain's CDR3 is CSVNRGGATEAFF. For the CDR3, the DNA is TGCAGCGTCAATAGGGGGGGTGCCACTGAAGCTTTCTTT.

The chain joins TRBV28 to TRBJ1-5; D remains ambiguous. The CDR3 spans 13 residues. Between the trimmed V and J ends, which lost 6 bases and 3 bases, there was a span of 9 bases. Germline CDR1 reads MDHEN; CDR2 reads SYDVKM. The chain's CDR3 is CASSLIDNQPQHF. CDR3 in DNA: TGTGCCAGCAGCCTTATCGACAATCAGCCCCAGCATTTT.

V usage is TRBV5-1 and J usage is TRBJ2-7; the match to TRBD1 covers 9 bases. With V trimmed by 5 bases and J by 6 bases, 12 bases remained unmatched. Germline V gene data show CDR1 as SGHRS and CDR2 as YFSETQ. The CDR3 spans 15 residues. The CDR3 protein is CASRPYGTGSGEQYF. The CDR3 bases are TGCGCCAGCAGACCTTACGGGACAGGGTCTGGCGAGCAGTACTTC.

The rearrangement joins TRBV12-2 to TRBJ2-2; the tabulated D call, TRBD2, remains unverified against the DNA. TRBV12-2 is shown as a pseudogene. The CDR3 is made up of 17 amino acids. In nucleotides, the CDR3 is TGTGCAAGCCCCTTGCGGAGGGCTAGCCGACTCACCGGGGAGCTGTTTTTT. As protein: CASPLRRASRLTGELFF.

This clone came up once. The rearrangement links TRBV5-1 to TRBJ2-1; D remains unclear. The CDR3 has 15 amino acids. Trimming pared 3 bases from V and 0 bases from J, leaving 10 bases between. Germline-derived CDR1 and CDR2 are SGHRS and YFSETQ. The DNA for the CDR3 is TGCGCCAGCAGCTGGACCGCGAGCTCCTACAATGAGCAGTTCTTC. Translated: CASSWTASSYNEQFF.

This clone has just one count. At one of its ends the junction is not consistent with the germline gene, which may arise from a read error. The chain recombines TRBV27 with TRBJ1-2; 10 nucleotides agree with TRBD1. Germline values: CDR1 MNHEY, CDR2 SMNVEV (reference sequence). The CDR3 contains 14 residues. CDR3 nucleotides: TGTGCCAGCAGTTTAGCGGGACAGGGGCGCCGGCCACACTTC. The encoded protein is CASSLAGQGRRPHF.

The chain recombines TRBV28 with TRBJ1-2; 7 positions match TRBD1. Germline CDR1 MDHEN, CDR2 SYDVKM. V was clipped by 7 bases and J by 2 bases; unmatched bases: 1. This CDR3 has 12 amino acids. The CDR3 reads CASTGQNYGYTF. The CDR3 nucleotides are TGTGCCAGCACGGGACAGAACTATGGCTACACCTTC.

Concerning this clone itself: A much more abundant neighbour one base away suggests this may be a read error. CDR3 region: CASTSAGLPSPYNEQFF. Here the CDR3 DNA reads TGTGCCAGCACCTCGGCAGGGCTTCCTTCCCCCTACAATGAGCAGTTCTTC. The chain has TRBV28 and TRBJ2-1; a possible D gene is TRBD1 (5 bases). This CDR3 region has 17 residues. Per the germline V gene, CDR1 is MDHEN and CDR2 is SYDVKM. V was pared by 7 bases and J by 2 bases, with 21 bases between.

V is TRBV5-1 and J is TRBJ2-5; no definite D call. CDR3 length equals 14 residues. Germline CDR1 and CDR2: SGHRS and YFSETQ. The V end was cut by 0 bases, the J end by 1 base, with 7 bases between. The CDR3 sequence is CASSLGGTQETQYF. Written as DNA, the CDR3 is TGCGCCAGCAGCTTGGGGGGTACCCAAGAGACCCAGTACTTC. The full variable domain, in which reference TRBV5-1 and TRBJ2-5 provide the parts outside the CDR3, is KAGVTQTPRYLIKTRGQQVTLSCSPISGHRSVSWYQQTPGQGLQFLFEYFSETQRNKGNFPGRFSGRQFSNSRSEMNVSTLELGDSALYLCASSLGGTQETQYFGPGTRLLVL.

This clone was recorded a few times. This chain connects TRBV11-2 to TRBJ2-1; 10 nucleotides agree with TRBD2. The CDR3 length is 14 residues. Losses at the gene ends were 5 bases for V and 5 bases for J; bases not matched to a gene: 3. Germline CDR1 and CDR2: SGHAT and FQNNGV. Written as DNA, the CDR3 is TGTGCCAGCAGCCCTAGCGGGAGTGACAATGAGCAGTTCTTC. It yields the protein CASSPSGSDNEQFF. The complete variable domain, with remaining parts taken from reference TRBV11-2 and TRBJ2-1, reads EAGVAQSPRYKIIEKRQSVAFWCNPISGHATLYWYQQILGQGPKLLIQFQNNGVVDDSQLPKDRFSAERLKGVDSTLKIQPAKLEDSAVYLCASSPSGSDNEQFFGPGTRLTVL.

This clone appeared a few times. Compared with germline, one end of the junction differs, possibly owing to a read error. This chain connects TRBV29-1 to TRBJ2-7, with D tentatively TRBD1 (6 bases). The CDR3 covers 13 residues. Germline V gene lookup returns CDR1 SQVTM and CDR2 ANQGSEA. CDR3 protein: CSVGDMSSCEQYF. The CDR3, as DNA: TGCAGCGTTGGGGACATGAGCTCCTGCGAGCAGTACTTC.

The CDR3 nucleotides are TGCGCCAGCAGCCCGGGACTAAGCACAGATACGCAGTATTTT. It specifies CASSPGLSTDTQYF. The V gene is TRBV4-1, the J gene TRBJ2-3; 7 bases agree with TRBD2. The germline V gene encodes CDR1 MGHRA and CDR2 YSYEKL. CDR3 length: 14 residues. The V segment lost 4 bases and the J segment 0 bases; nucleotides outside the gene matches: 1.

In its sample, this clone was seen a few times. The V and J genes are TRBV4-2 and TRBJ2-3, with D tentatively TRBD2 (5 bases). Trimming stripped 0 bases from V and 6 bases from J, with 10 bases between. Germline loops: CDR1 LGHNA, CDR2 YNFKEQ. The CDR3 runs to 14 residues. The CDR3 region has the DNA TGTGCCAGCAGCCAAGATCCGGGATCGGATACGCAGTATTTT. Amino acids: CASSQDPGSDTQYF.

The V and J genes are TRBV6-1 and TRBJ2-7; tentatively, D is TRBD1 (5 bases). The V gene lost 0 bases and the J gene lost 2 bases, with 8 bases spanning the gap. The CDR3 runs 14 residues. The germline CDR1 and CDR2 sequences are MNHNS and SASEGT. The CDR3 DNA follows: TGTGCCAGCAGTGAAGCCTACAGGACCTACGAGCAGTACTTC. Amino acid sequence: CASSEAYRTYEQYF.